The T cell receptor beta chain under discussion was sequenced for a study of tumor and adjacent non-tumor tissue in lung cancer. The wider study: Patients comprised roughly 12 adenocarcinoma, a couple of squamous cell carcinoma and 1 small cell lung cancer. Study outcomes and limitations: Patients with more diverse tumor TCRs had worse survival.

Three rounds of nested PCR, following a modified ARM-PCR protocol, produced the TCRbeta library. In TCRdb, the multiplex PCR reads were re-called with MiXCR into one record per CDR3 protein. The sample carries fewer than 100,000 distinct CDR3 sequences, more than 80% recorded once. This sample's RNA came from whole unsorted tissue. The normal lung tissue was taken more than 3 cm from the tumor edge. For this clonotype: Its antigen is unknown. One junction end disagrees with the germline gene, perhaps due to a read error.

Germline-derived CDR1 and CDR2 are MNHEY and SVGAGI. The CDR3 consists of 14 residues. This TCR was sampled from a man aged 55 to 70 with non-small cell lung cancer. The sample taken for sequencing was distant non-tumor lung tissue. The V gene is TRBV6-5, the J gene TRBJ2-5; D possibly corresponds to TRBD2 (6 bases). DNA for the CDR3: TGTGTCAGCAGTGATACTGGGACCGCGGGGCCCCAGTACTTC. Residues: CVSSDTGTAGPQYF.